The 14 T cell receptor beta chains below come from one sample, sequenced in a study of human T cells and chemical hapten exposure. The time point is: pre-sensitization, week 0. Treatment indicated: therapeutic diphenylcyclopropenone sensitization with weekly scalp DPC. MiXCR, run by TCRdb on the RACE reads, gives a single entry per CDR3 protein. Here the sample spans some 330,000 distinct CDR3 sequences, about 5.4% being singletons. This specimen consisted of whole blood, obtained in connection with sensitization to the hapten diphenylcyclopropenone (DPC). These receptors were collected from a woman aged 18-29 years with alopecia areata. Some clones in this sample may be carry-over from other donors' samples.

In this sample, this clonotype turned up many times. V usage is TRBV6-2 or TRBV6-3 and J usage is TRBJ2-3; the D gene could be TRBD1 or TRBD2 (5 bases each). The CDR3 contains 13 residues. The V and J ends lost 10 bases and 1 base respectively, with 12 bases between them. Germline CDR1 and CDR2: MNHEY and SVGEGT. CDR3 in amino acids: CATLRGGTDTQYF. DNA for the CDR3: TGTGCCACCCTCCGGGGCGGCACAGATACGCAGTATTTT.

This clonotype was detected a few times. The J gene is TRBJ2-7, the V gene TRBV28; unclear D gene. Trimming took 6 bases from V and 6 from J, leaving 12 bases between them. The CDR3 totals 12 residues. Germline-derived CDR1 and CDR2 are MDHEN and SYDVKM. The CDR3: CASSARASEQYF. Written as DNA, the CDR3 is TGTGCCAGCAGCGCCCGGGCGTCCGAGCAGTACTTC.

Ten or more counts support this clonotype. This chain connects TRBV7-8 to TRBJ2-5, with D unresolved. CDR1 and CDR2 (germline): SGHVS, FQNEAQ. Trimming shortened V by 0 bases and J by 7 bases, and 6 bases separated the two germline ends. The CDR3 loop spans 12 amino acids. CDR3 protein: CASSLAVGTQYF. CDR3 DNA: TGTGCCAGCAGCTTAGCGGTGGGGACCCAGTACTTC.

The sample holds many counts of this clonotype. The chain combines TRBV6-6 with TRBJ2-1; D is perhaps TRBD2 (5 bases). Trimming removed 5 bases from V and 9 bases from J, with 17 bases in between. The CDR3 length is 14 residues. Germline CDR1 MNHNY, CDR2 SVGAGI (reference sequence). The CDR3 protein is CASSPGGSYGEQFF. The CDR3 nucleotides read TGTGCCAGCAGTCCTGGCGGGTCGTACGGTGAGCAGTTCTTC.

V usage is TRBV15 and J usage is TRBJ2-3; D remains ambiguous. This CDR3 has 16 residues. Trimming left V 0 bases short and J 0 bases short, with 10 bases between. Germline CDR1 is LNHNV and CDR2 is YYDKDF (reference sequence). The CDR3 region has the DNA TGTGCCACCAGCAGAGAGAATTCGGCTAGCACAGATACGCAGTATTTT. Protein sequence: CATSRENSASTDTQYF.

This clonotype was seen repeatedly, ten times or more. V is TRBV12-3 or TRBV12-4 and J is TRBJ1-5, with a tentative D call TRBD1 (5 bases). This CDR3 spans 15 amino acids. Deletions cut 4 bases from V and 4 bases from J, with 14 bases between. The CDR3 bases are TGTGCCAGCAGTTATCAGGGCCAAGGGAATCAGCCCCAGCATTTT. It yields the protein CASSYQGQGNQPQHF.

The chain carries TRBV20-1 and TRBJ2-1; 7 bases agree with TRBD1. Trimming removed 6 bases from V and 0 bases from J; junction bases left unmatched: 14. The CDR3 is 17 residues long. Germline CDR1 and CDR2: DFQATT and SNEGSKA (reference sequence). The CDR3 DNA reads TGCAGTGCCAGACAGGGAACCACCCTGAGCTCCTACAATGAGCAGTTCTTC. This encodes CSARQGTTLSSYNEQFF.

There are a few counts of this clonotype. CDR3 bases: TGTGCCAGCAGCTTGGCCGCGACTAGCATCGATACGCAGTATTTT. Protein product: CASSLAATSIDTQYF. The chain uses TRBV5-6 and TRBJ2-3; 7 bases are a match to TRBD2. The germline gives CDR1 SGHDT, CDR2 YYEEEE. With V trimmed by 0 bases and J by 6 bases, 7 bases remained unmatched. The CDR3 spans 15 residues.

This clonotype has ten or more counts. The V and J genes are TRBV7-2 and TRBJ2-5, with D unresolved. Trimming took off 0 bases at V and 2 bases at J, with 7 bases between the two ends. The CDR3 is 14 amino acids. From germline, CDR1 is SGHTA and CDR2 FQGNSA. The CDR3 region has the DNA TGTGCCAGCAGCTTAGCGGCCGTACAAGAGACCCAGTACTTC. It translates to CASSLAAVQETQYF.

This clonotype was counted at least ten times. This chain links TRBV24-1 with TRBJ1-5; D not resolved. The CDR3 has 14 residues. Between the trimmed V and J ends, which lost 7 bases and 0 bases, there was a span of 9 bases. The germline CDR1 and CDR2 sequences are KGHDR and SFDVKD. The CDR3 DNA sequence: TGTGCCACCAGAGCCGCCAATAGCAATCAGCCCCAGCATTTT. Protein: CATRAANSNQPQHF.

This clonotype has ten or more counts. The chain is built from TRBV6-6 and TRBJ2-7, with 10 nucleotides matching TRBD1. Trimming took 2 bases from V and 4 from J; bases not matched to a gene: 2. CDR3 length: 14 amino acids. From germline, CDR1 is MNHNY and CDR2 SVGAGI (reference sequence). The CDR3 sequence is CASSYRDRGYEQYF. The DNA for the CDR3 is TGTGCCAGCAGTTACAGGGACAGGGGATACGAGCAGTACTTC.

This clonotype was detected ten times or more. This chain connects TRBV20-1 to TRBJ1-2, with TRBD1 as a possible D gene (5 bases). V gave up 6 bases and J gave up 1 base, with 12 bases separating them. This CDR3 has 13 amino acids. Germline CDR1 DFQATT, CDR2 SNEGSKA (reference sequence). CDR3 DNA sequence: TGCAGTGCACGAACCGACAGTAACTATGGCTACACCTTC. Its protein product is CSARTDSNYGYTF.

This clonotype was seen more than once but under ten times. The chain links TRBV5-1 to TRBJ2-2, with D maybe TRBD2 (5 bases). Germline assignment: CDR1 SGHRS and CDR2 YFSETQ. The ends were cut back, 4 bases at V and 6 bases at J, with 16 bases in the middle. The CDR3 has 15 residues. The CDR3 DNA reads TGCGCCAGCAGCCGGGATGCCTCTCGGTCCGGGGAGCTGTTTTTT. This codes for CASSRDASRSGELFF.

In this sample, this clonotype turned up a few times. The chain couples TRBV4-1 to TRBJ1-5; D is unresolved. The CDR3 length is 17 residues. CDR1 and CDR2 (germline): MGHRA, YSYEKL. V lost 1 base to trimming and J lost 2 bases, with 15 bases between them. The CDR3 protein is CASSQGRSSRGNQPQHF. DNA for the CDR3: TGCGCCAGCAGCCAAGGTCGCTCCTCGAGGGGCAATCAGCCCCAGCATTTT.